A selection of T cell receptor beta chains follows, all from one sample in a study of T cells in Graves' hyperthyroidism and ophthalmopathy. TCRdb used MiXCR to reprocess the multiplex PCR reads, holding one entry per CDR3 protein. The sample carries roughly 500,000 distinct CDR3 sequences, 35% to 50% recorded once. The sample comprised peripheral blood or thyroid tissue (not recorded which). These receptors were obtained from an adult woman with Graves' disease, either hyperthyroidism or ophthalmopathy (not recorded which). CDR3s include the opening cysteine and the closing phenylalanine or tryptophan. Fields, in order: V gene, D gene, clone size, J gene, CDR3 protein, CDR3 DNA. D genes are given only for firm matches. A clone size is listed for some rows: how often the clone was seen (once, few, many), or a class if it is expanded.

>TRBV10-2|TRBD2|many|TRBJ2-5
CATQTREQETQYF
TGCGCAACCCAAACGCGGGAGCAAGAGACCCAGTACTTC
>TRBV7-8|TRBD1|.|TRBJ1-2
CASSLTDRGYNYGYTF
TGTGCCAGCAGCTTAACGGACAGGGGGTATAACTATGGCTACACCTTC
>TRBV12-3/TRBV12-4|.|many|TRBJ2-7
CASSWGPLGEQYF
TGTGCCAGCAGTTGGGGACCTCTTGGGGAGCAGTACTTC
>TRBV9|TRBD2|.|TRBJ2-2
CASSVLAGNTGELFF
TGTGCCAGCAGCGTACTAGCGGGGAACACCGGGGAGCTGTTTTTT
>TRBV20-1|.|.|TRBJ1-5
CSARDPEEIYQPQHF
TGCAGTGCTAGAGATCCGGAAGAAATATATCAGCCCCAGCATTTT
>TRBV9|.|few|TRBJ2-2
CASSGPAGESNTGELFF
TGTGCCAGCAGCGGACCGGCTGGAGAGTCGAACACCGGGGAGCTGTTTTTT
>TRBV10-2|.|.|TRBJ2-7
CASSELIGNSHEQYF
TGCGCCAGCAGTGAGTTAATAGGGAACTCCCACGAGCAGTACTTC
>TRBV7-2|.|.|TRBJ2-5
CASSTMLANQETQYF
TGTGCCAGCAGCACGATGCTAGCGAACCAAGAGACCCAGTACTTC
>TRBV24-1|TRBD1|.|TRBJ1-1
CATSAQADRDTEAFF
TGTGCCACCAGTGCCCAAGCGGACAGGGACACTGAAGCTTTCTTT
>TRBV19|.|.|TRBJ1-1
CASNLYGQEAFF
TGTGCCAGTAATCTCTATGGACAAGAAGCTTTCTTT
>TRBV5-8|.|many|TRBJ2-7
CASSLDSFSYEQYF
TGTGCCAGCAGCTTGGACAGTTTCTCCTACGAGCAGTACTTC
>TRBV12-3/TRBV12-4|TRBD1|.|TRBJ1-6
CASSTDRGIGPLHF
TGTGCCAGCAGTACCGACAGGGGGATTGGGCCCCTCCACTTT
>TRBV29-1|.|few|TRBJ1-1
CSVPYMNTEAFF
TGCAGCGTCCCCTACATGAACACTGAAGCTTTCTTT
>TRBV20-1|TRBD1|.|TRBJ1-1
CSAKRGRTNTEAFF
TGCAGTGCTAAGAGGGGGCGGACGAACACTGAAGCTTTCTTT
>TRBV12-3/TRBV12-4|.|.|TRBJ1-1
CASSSQGLAFF
TGTGCCAGCAGTTCTCAGGGCTTGGCTTTCTTT
>TRBV29-1|.|once|TRBJ2-7
CSAAARGPLGEQYF
TGCAGCGCCGCCGCGCGGGGTCCTCTAGGCGAGCAGTACTTC
>TRBV28|TRBD1|few|TRBJ2-7
CASSSRGQGSYEQYF
TGTGCCAGCAGTTCACGGGGACAGGGGTCCTACGAGCAGTACTTC
>TRBV29-1|.|many|TRBJ2-7
CSVETRSSYEQYF
TGCAGCGTTGAAACAAGAAGCTCCTACGAGCAGTACTTC
>TRBV4-2|.|few|TRBJ2-2
CASSQPRNTGELFF
TGTGCCAGCAGCCAACCTAGGAACACCGGGGAGCTGTTTTTT
>TRBV9|.|few|TRBJ1-4
CASSQSLKLFF
TGTGCCAGCAGCCAATCCCTAAAACTGTTTTTT
>TRBV2|.|once|TRBJ1-6
CASRTQGGGSYNSPLHF
TGTGCCAGCAGGACCCAAGGCGGTGGCTCCTATAATTCACCCCTCCACTTT
>TRBV5-4|TRBD1|.|TRBJ2-7
CASRRDRVSYEQYF
TGTGCCAGCAGACGGGACAGGGTCTCCTACGAGCAGTACTTC
>TRBV18|.|many|TRBJ2-5
CASSPPSETQYF
TGTGCCAGCTCACCTCCCAGTGAGACCCAGTACTTC
>TRBV7-6|.|.|TRBJ1-1
CASSFISRSW
TGTGCCAGCAGCTTTATTTCCCGCTCTTGG
>TRBV7-9|.|many|TRBJ1-2
CASTPNTF
TGTGCCAGCACCCCTAACACCTTC